This T cell receptor beta chain was recovered during a study of glioma-infiltrating T cells. This clonotype was found a few times. An end of the junction does not agree with germline; a read error may underlie this. CDR1 and CDR2 from the germline V gene are MNHNS and SASEGT. CDR3 length: 15 amino acids. The iRepertoire nested amplicon-rescue multiplex PCR amplified TCR alpha and beta CDR3s from RNA. From the multiplex PCR reads, TCRdb called clonotypes with MiXCR, one entry per CDR3 protein. The data hold 85,000 to 110,000 distinct CDR3 sequences, with about 30% observed a single time. Sequences were obtained from glioma tissue, nonneoplastic brain tissue, or PBMCs (not recorded which). The TCR comes from a human donor with low-grade glioma or glioblastoma, undergoing nonglioma brain surgery, or in good health (not recorded which). The chain recombines TRBV6-1 with TRBJ1-2; TRBD1 matches 7 bases. The CDR3, as DNA: TGTGCCAGCAGTGTTGGGACAGCGGCTAACTATGGCTACATCTTC. Its protein is CASSVGTAANYGYIF.